A selection of T cell receptor beta chains follows, all from one sample in a study of blood T cell repertoires in COVID-19. Sequencing used immunoSEQ multiplex PCR; TCRdb keeps in-frame clones, though not all of them. The sample lists about 360,000 clones; 70% to 90% were seen once. Sequencing was carried out using peripheral blood. The source is an older woman with COVID-19, enrolled during active disease. Each CDR3 is given without its conserved first and last residue. A D gene is named only where the DNA matches it firmly.

v_gene	d_gene	CDR3aa
TRBV3-1/TRBV3-2	TRBD2	ASSQEGLGRGYTQY
TRBV9	NA	ASSVGGGGSNQPQH
TRBV19	NA	ASRPVERDNSPLH
TRBV2	TRBD1	ASSETGGQPQH
TRBV29-1	TRBD1	SVWTGGAETQY
TRBV3-1/TRBV3-2	NA	ASSPSDTVFGYT
TRBV6-5	NA	ASQGRVRTDTQY
TRBV5-4	TRBD1	ASSPAAAAGQGTEAF
TRBV5-1	NA	ASSPQDGNSPLH
TRBV5-1	NA	ASSPRGLYNEQF
TRBV5-1	TRBD2	ASSLIAGGPPEQY
TRBV5-1	NA	ASSSPGGGRHTEAF
TRBV6-1	NA	ASSVGTTRINSPLH
TRBV5-6	TRBD1	ASRQTRTGFGTEAF
TRBV29-1	NA	SVEKGEVNTEAF
TRBV30	NA	AWSVRWEQY
TRBV18	TRBD1	ASSPPGQGDRSGYT